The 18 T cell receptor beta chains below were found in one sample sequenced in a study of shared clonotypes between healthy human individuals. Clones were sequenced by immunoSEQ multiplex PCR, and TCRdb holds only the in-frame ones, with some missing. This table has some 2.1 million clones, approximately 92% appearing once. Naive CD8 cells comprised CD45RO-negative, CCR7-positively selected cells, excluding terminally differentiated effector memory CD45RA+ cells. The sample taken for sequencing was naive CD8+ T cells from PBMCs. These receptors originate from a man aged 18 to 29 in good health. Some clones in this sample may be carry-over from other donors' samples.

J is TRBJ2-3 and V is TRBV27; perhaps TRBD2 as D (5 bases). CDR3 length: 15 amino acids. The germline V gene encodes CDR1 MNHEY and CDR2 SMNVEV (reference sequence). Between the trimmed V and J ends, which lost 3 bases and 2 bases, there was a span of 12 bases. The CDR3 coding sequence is TGTGCCAGCAGTTTTAACGGACTCCTCACAGATACGCAGTATTTT. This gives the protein CASSFNGLLTDTQYF.

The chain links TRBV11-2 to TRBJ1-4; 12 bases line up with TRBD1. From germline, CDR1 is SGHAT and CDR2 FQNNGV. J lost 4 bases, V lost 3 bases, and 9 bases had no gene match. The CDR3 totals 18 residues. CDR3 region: CASSFFRDRGQHNEKLFF. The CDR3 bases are TGTGCCAGCAGCTTTTTCCGGGACAGGGGGCAACATAATGAAAAACTGTTTTTT.

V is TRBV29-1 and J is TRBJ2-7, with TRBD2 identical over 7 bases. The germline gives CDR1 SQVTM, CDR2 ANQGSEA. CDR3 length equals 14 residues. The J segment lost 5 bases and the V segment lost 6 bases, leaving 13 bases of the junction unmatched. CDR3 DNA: TGCAGCGTGTCAGAGACTAGCCTACTCCACGAGCAGTACTTC. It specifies CSVSETSLLHEQYF.

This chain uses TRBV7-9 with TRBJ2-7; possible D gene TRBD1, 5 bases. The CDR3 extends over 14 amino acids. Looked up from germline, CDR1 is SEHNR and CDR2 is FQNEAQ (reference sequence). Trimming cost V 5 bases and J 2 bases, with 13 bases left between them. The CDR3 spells CASSQRTQTYEQYF. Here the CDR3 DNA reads TGTGCCAGCAGCCAGAGGACACAGACCTACGAGCAGTACTTC.

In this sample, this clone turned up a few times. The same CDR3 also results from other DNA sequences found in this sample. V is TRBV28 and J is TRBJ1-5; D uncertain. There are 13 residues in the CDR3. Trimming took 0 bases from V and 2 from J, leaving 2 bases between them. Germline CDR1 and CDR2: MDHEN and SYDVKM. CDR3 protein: CASSLWGNQPQHF. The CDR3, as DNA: TGTGCCAGCAGTTTATGGGGCAATCAGCCCCAGCATTTT.

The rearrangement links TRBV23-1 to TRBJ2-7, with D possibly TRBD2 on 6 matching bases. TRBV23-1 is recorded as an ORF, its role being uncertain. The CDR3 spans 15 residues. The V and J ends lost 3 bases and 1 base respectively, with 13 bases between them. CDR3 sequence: CASSQRGGLSYEQYF. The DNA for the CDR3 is TGCGCCAGCAGTCAGAGGGGAGGCCTTTCCTACGAGCAGTACTTC.

CDR3 loop: CASVLSGIKVTEAFF. CDR3 coding DNA: TGTGCCAGCGTCCTCTCAGGGATAAAGGTAACTGAAGCTTTCTTT. The chain employs TRBV28 and TRBJ1-1, with D possibly being TRBD1 (5 bases). This CDR3 is built from 15 residues. Germline CDR1 MDHEN, CDR2 SYDVKM. V lost 8 bases and J 5 bases, leaving 21 bases between the germline ends.

The CDR3 is CASSPSESPPYEQYF. CDR3 in DNA: TGTGCCAGCAGCCCCAGCGAGTCCCCACCATACGAGCAGTACTTC. The V and J genes are TRBV7-9 and TRBJ2-7; no definite D call. Germline V gene data show CDR1 as SEHNR and CDR2 as FQNEAQ (reference sequence). V dropped 5 bases and J dropped 4 bases, with 18 bases sitting between them. The CDR3 is made up of 15 amino acids.

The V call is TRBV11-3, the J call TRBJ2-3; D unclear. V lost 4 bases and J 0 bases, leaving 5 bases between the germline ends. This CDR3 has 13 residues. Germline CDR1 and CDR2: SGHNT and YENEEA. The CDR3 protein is CASSYSSTDTQYF. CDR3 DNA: TGTGCCAGCAGCTATTCTAGCACAGATACGCAGTATTTT.

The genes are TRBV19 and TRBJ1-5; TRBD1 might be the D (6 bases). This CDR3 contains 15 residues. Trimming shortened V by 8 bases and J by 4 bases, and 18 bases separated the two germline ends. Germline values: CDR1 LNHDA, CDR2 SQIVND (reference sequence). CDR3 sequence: CASGTRAGENQPQHF. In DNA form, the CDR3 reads TGTGCCAGTGGTACGCGGGCAGGGGAGAATCAGCCCCAGCATTTT.

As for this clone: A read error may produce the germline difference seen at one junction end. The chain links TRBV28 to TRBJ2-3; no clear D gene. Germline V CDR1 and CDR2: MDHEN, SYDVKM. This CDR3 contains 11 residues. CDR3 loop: CASSLGPLKEF. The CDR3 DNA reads TGTGCCAGCAGTTTGGGCCCGCTCAAAGAGTTT.

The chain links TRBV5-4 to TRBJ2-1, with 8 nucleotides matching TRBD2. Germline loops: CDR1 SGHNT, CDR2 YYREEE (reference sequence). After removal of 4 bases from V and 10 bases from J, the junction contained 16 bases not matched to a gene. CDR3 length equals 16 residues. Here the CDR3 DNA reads TGTGCCAGCAGCGACGCCCCGGGAGGGGAGATTTTGGAGCAGTTCTTC. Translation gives CASSDAPGGEILEQFF.

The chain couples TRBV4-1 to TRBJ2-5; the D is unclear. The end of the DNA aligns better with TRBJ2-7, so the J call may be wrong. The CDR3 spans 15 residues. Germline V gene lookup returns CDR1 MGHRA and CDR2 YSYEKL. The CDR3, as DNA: TGCGCCAGCAGCCAAGGGAGAGGTGGCTCCTACGAGCAGTACTTC. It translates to CASSQGRGGSYEQYF.

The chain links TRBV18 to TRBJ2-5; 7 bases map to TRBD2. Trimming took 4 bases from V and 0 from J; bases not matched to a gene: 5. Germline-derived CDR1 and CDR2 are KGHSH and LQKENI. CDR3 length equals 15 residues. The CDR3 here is CASSQGGRYQETQYF. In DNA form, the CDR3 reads TGTGCCAGCTCACAGGGAGGGAGGTACCAAGAGACCCAGTACTTC. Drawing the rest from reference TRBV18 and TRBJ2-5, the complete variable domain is NAGVMQNPRHLVRRRGQEARLRCSPMKGHSHVYWYRQLPEEGLKFMVYLQKENIIDESGMPKERFSAEFPKEGPSILRIQQVVRGDSAAYFCASSQGGRYQETQYFGPGTRLLVL.

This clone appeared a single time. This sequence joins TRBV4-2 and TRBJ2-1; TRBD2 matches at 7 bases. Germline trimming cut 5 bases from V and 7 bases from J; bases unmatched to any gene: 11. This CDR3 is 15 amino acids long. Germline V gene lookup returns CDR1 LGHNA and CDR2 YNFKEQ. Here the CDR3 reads CASSSLALSPNEQFF. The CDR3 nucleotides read TGTGCCAGCAGCTCACTAGCGTTGTCCCCTAATGAGCAGTTCTTC.

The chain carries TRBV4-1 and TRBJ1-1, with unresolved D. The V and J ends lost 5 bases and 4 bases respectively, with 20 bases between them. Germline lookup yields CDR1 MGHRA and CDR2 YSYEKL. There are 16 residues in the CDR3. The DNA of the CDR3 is TGCGCCAGCAGCTACAAACCCCCTGGTAGAGGCACTGAAGCTTTCTTT. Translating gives CASSYKPPGRGTEAFF.

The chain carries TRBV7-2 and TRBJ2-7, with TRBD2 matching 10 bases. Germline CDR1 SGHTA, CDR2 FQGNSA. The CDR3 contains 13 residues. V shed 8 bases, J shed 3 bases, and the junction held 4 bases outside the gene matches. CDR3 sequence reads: CASRTSGSYEQYF. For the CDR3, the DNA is TGTGCCAGCCGGACTAGCGGAAGCTACGAGCAGTACTTC.

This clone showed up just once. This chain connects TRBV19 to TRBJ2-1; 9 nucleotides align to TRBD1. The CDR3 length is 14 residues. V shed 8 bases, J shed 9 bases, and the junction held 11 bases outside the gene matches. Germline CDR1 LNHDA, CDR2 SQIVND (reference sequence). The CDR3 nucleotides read TGTGCCAGTCGACGGGGACAGGGTAGTAGTGAGCAGTTCTTC. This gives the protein CASRRGQGSSEQFF.